This T cell receptor (beta chain) came from a study of response to subunit inactivated influenza vaccine. Study results and limitations: Every seasonal influenza vaccination brings in few new T cells, the authors suggested.

This clonotype was seen many times. Its antigen is unknown. V lost 2 bases and J 4 bases, leaving 12 bases between the germline ends. The CDR3 consists of 15 residues. MiXCR was run by TCRdb on the RT-PCR reads, yielding one entry per CDR3 protein. The sample carries 860,000 or so distinct CDR3 sequences, approximately 22% recorded once. V usage is TRBV12-3 or TRBV12-4 and J usage is TRBJ2-1, with D possibly matching TRBD1 (5 bases). The TCR sequence derives from a man in his forties or fifties who received an inactivated influenza vaccine. Specimen: PBMCs from blood, collected approximately 5 days after vaccination. CDR3 DNA: TGTGCCAGCAGTTTAAACTCACCAGGGTACAATGAGCAGTTCTTC. Translating it yields CASSLNSPGYNEQFF.